This TCR beta chain derives from a study of blood T cell repertoires in COVID-19. Study details: Some COVID-19 samples were acute and others convalescent; all came from the United States, Italy and Spain. The analysed material was cDNA or gDNA that came from T cells, B-cell-depleted T cells, or PBMCs.

Only in-frame clones appear in the TCRdb table, and some are missing; sequencing was by immunoSEQ multiplex PCR. Found here are 180,000 or so clones, almost 85% of them singletons; the top ten hold roughly 11%. From germline, CDR1 is ENHRY and CDR2 SYGVKD. The V segment lost 7 bases and the J segment 8 bases; nucleotides outside the gene matches: 4. This CDR3 is 12 amino acids long. The origin of this receptor is a middle-aged man who had recovered from COVID-19. Sequences were obtained from PBMCs or T cells enriched from blood (not recorded which). V is TRBV10-3 and J is TRBJ2-1, with 8 bases matching TRBD1. The CDR3 DNA reads as TGTGCCATCAATGACAGGGGCCATGAGCAGTTCTTC. It translates to CAINDRGHEQFF.